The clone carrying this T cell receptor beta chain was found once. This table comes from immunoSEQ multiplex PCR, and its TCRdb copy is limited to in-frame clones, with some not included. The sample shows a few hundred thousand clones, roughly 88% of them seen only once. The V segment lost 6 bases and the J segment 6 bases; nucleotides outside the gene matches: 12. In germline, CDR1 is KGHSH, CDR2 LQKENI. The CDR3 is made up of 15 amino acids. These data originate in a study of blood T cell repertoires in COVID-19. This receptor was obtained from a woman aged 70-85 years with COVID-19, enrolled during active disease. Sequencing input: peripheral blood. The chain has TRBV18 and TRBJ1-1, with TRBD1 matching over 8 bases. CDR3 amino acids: CASSPSAGGDSEAFF. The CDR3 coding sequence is TGTGCCAGCTCCCCTAGCGCAGGGGGCGATTCTGAAGCTTTCTTT. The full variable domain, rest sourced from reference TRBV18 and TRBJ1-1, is NAGVMQNPRHLVRRRGQEARLRCSPMKGHSHVYWYRQLPEEGLKFMVYLQKENIIDESGMPKERFSAEFPKEGPSILRIQQVVRGDSAAYFCASSPSAGGDSEAFFGQGTRLTVV.